This TCR beta chain was sequenced in a study of cytomegalovirus exposure and HLA in healthy donors. Only in-frame clones appear in the TCRdb table, and some are missing; sequencing was by immunoSEQ multiplex PCR. The sample records around 240,000 clones, around 89% being singletons. This CDR3 contains 15 residues. The germline CDR1 and CDR2 sequences are MNHEY and SVGAGI. V was pared by 0 bases and J by 3 bases, with 8 bases between. This chain connects TRBV6-5 to TRBJ2-2; weak D call: TRBD1 (5 bases). Sample: PBMCs. The clonotype was recovered from a woman between 18 and 29 years old in good health and CMV-seronegative. The DNA of the CDR3 is TGTGCCAGCAGTTACTCAGGGGCGGACACCGGGGAGCTGTTTTTT. It encodes CASSYSGADTGELFF.